This record covers a single T cell receptor (beta chain). Its antigen is unknown. These data originate in a study of identical twins. TCRdb re-called the 5' RACE reads through MiXCR, storing one row per CDR3 protein. The sample shows just over 450,000 distinct CDR3 sequences, around 14% of them seen only once. Study-wide points: For out-of-frame alpha sequences shared by twins, low generation probability was in excess. Diverse VJ usage suggested most zero-insertion clonotypes were not invariant T cells. Carriage of fewer insertions was seen in abundant cord blood beta clonotypes, whereas memory repertoires showed none.

Deletions cut 5 bases from V and 2 bases from J, with 16 bases between. The CDR3 loop spans 15 amino acids. Germline CDR1 MDHEN, CDR2 SYDVKM. These sequences were also reported in another study, on yellow fever vaccine responses in identical twins.

The TCR sequence derives from a woman under 30 in good health. The chain employs TRBV28 and TRBJ2-7, with D possibly matching TRBD1 (6 bases). The sequenced material came from CD4+ T cells sorted from blood. The CDR3 reads CASSIDRLGAYEQYF. The CDR3, as DNA: TGTGCCAGCAGTATCGACAGGTTGGGAGCCTACGAGCAGTACTTC.